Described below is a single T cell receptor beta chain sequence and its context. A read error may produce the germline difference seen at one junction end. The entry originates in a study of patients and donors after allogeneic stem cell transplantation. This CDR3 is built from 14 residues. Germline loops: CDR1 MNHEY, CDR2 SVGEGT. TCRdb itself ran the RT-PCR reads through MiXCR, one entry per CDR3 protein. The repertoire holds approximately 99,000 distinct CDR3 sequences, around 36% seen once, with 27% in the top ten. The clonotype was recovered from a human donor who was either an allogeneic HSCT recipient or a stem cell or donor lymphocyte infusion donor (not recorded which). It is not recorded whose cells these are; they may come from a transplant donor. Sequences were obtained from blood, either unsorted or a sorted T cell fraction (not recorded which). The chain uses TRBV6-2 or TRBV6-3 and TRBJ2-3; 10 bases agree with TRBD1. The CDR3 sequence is CASSLPHRDRGMNF. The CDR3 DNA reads TGTGCCAGCAGCCTACCCCATCGGGACAGGGGTATGAATTTT.